The next 29 T cell receptor beta chains were all read from a single sample in a study of cytomegalovirus exposure and HLA in healthy donors. Data came from immunoSEQ multiplex PCR; TCRdb stores just in-frame clones and leaves some out. The sample carries fewer than 90,000 clones, around 94% recorded once. Sequencing was performed on PBMCs. Source of these receptors: a woman aged 18-29 years in good health and CMV-seropositive.

The rearrangement joins TRBV9 to TRBJ2-7; D ambiguous. The CDR3 loop spans 14 amino acids. From germline, CDR1 is SGDLS and CDR2 YYNGEE. V was shortened by 3 bases and J by 0 bases, with 10 bases between the two germline ends. The CDR3 DNA reads as TGTGCCAGCAGCGGTCAGGCTGACTCCTACGAGCAGTACTTC. It codes for CASSGQADSYEQYF.

The V call is TRBV10-3, the J call TRBJ1-4, with TRBD1 matching over 7 bases. The germline gives CDR1 ENHRY, CDR2 SYGVKD. After removal of 4 bases from V and 4 bases from J, the junction contained 3 bases not matched to a gene. The CDR3 has 14 residues. CDR3 sequence reads: CAISGQGFNEKLFF. CDR3 coding DNA: TGTGCCATCAGTGGACAGGGCTTTAATGAAAAACTGTTTTTT.

The V and J genes are TRBV4-1 and TRBJ2-5; 7 bases agree with TRBD2. Germline V gene lookup returns CDR1 MGHRA and CDR2 YSYEKL. Trimming removed 0 bases from V and 7 bases from J; junction bases left unmatched: 11. The CDR3 sequence is 16 residues long. The DNA of the CDR3 is TGCGCCAGCAGCCAAGATGGAGCTAGCGGTACTGGGACCCAGTACTTC. Protein sequence: CASSQDGASGTGTQYF.

The rearrangement links TRBV2 to TRBJ1-1; tentatively, D is TRBD1 (6 bases). The CDR3 covers 16 residues. Trimming took 2 bases from V and 0 from J, leaving 13 bases between them. Germline loops: CDR1 SNHLY, CDR2 FYNNEI. DNA for the CDR3: TGTGCCAGCAGTGAAATTAGTACAGGGATGAACACTGAAGCTTTCTTT. Encoded protein: CASSEISTGMNTEAFF.

This sequence joins TRBV11-3 and TRBJ1-5, with D unresolved. Germline loops: CDR1 SGHNT, CDR2 YENEEA. The CDR3 length is 13 residues. The germline V and J ends were trimmed by 4 bases and 7 bases, with 11 bases remaining between them. CDR3 region: CASSSLGGQPQHF. DNA for the CDR3: TGTGCCAGCAGCTCCCTTGGAGGACAGCCCCAGCATTTT.

The V gene is TRBV19, the J gene TRBJ2-2, with TRBD2 as a possible D gene (6 bases). Germline lookup yields CDR1 LNHDA and CDR2 SQIVND (reference sequence). The CDR3 totals 15 residues. V dropped 3 bases and J dropped 6 bases, with 14 bases sitting between them. The CDR3 region is CASSIPGRGSGELFF. CDR3 sequence (DNA): TGTGCCAGTAGTATTCCGGGACGGGGGTCCGGGGAGCTGTTTTTT. Using reference TRBV19 and TRBJ2-2 for the parts outside the CDR3, the full variable domain is DGGITQSPKYLFRKEGQNVTLSCEQNLNHDAMYWYRQDPGQGLRLIYYSQIVNDFQKGDIAEGYSVSREKKESFPLTVTSAQKNPTAFYLCASSIPGRGSGELFFGEGSRLTVL.

This clone was observed a handful of times. This specimen includes other DNA sequences encoding the same CDR3. This chain connects TRBV9 to TRBJ1-3; D is undetermined. The V end lost 0 bases, the J end lost 0 bases, and 4 bases lay between the germline ends. The CDR3 runs 14 residues. The germline V gene encodes CDR1 SGDLS and CDR2 YYNGEE. CDR3 sequence: CASSVDNSGNTIYF. The CDR3 DNA reads TGTGCCAGCAGCGTAGACAACTCTGGAAACACCATATATTTT. The whole variable domain, filled in from reference TRBV9 and TRBJ1-3, reads DSGVTQTPKHLITATGQRVTLRCSPRSGDLSVYWYQQSLDQGLQFLIQYYNGEERAKGNILERFSAQQFPDLHSELNLSSLELGDSALYFCASSVDNSGNTIYFGEGSWLTVV.

CDR3 in amino acids: CASSIGGGNQPQHF. CDR3 sequence (DNA): TGTGCCAGCAGTATAGGGGGTGGCAATCAGCCCCAGCATTTT. The chain carries TRBV6-5 and TRBJ1-5; possible D gene TRBD1, 6 bases. This CDR3 is built from 14 residues. The V end lost 5 bases, the J end lost 2 bases, and 10 bases lay between the germline ends. Germline CDR1 and CDR2: MNHEY and SVGAGI.

The CDR3 bases are TGTGCCAGCAGCGCCCTACAGGGCGCCTATGGCTACACCTTC. It translates to CASSALQGAYGYTF. This chain links TRBV7-3 with TRBJ1-2; weak D call: TRBD1 (6 bases). CDR3 length equals 14 residues. Trimming removed 5 bases at V and 4 bases at J, with 14 bases between. Germline V gives CDR1 SGHTA, CDR2 FQGTGA. Full variable domain (missing parts from reference TRBV7-3 and TRBJ1-2): GAGVSQTPSNKVTEKGKYVELRCDPISGHTALYWYRQSLGQGPEFLIYFQGTGAADDSGLPNDRFFAVRPEGSVSTLKIQRTERGDSAVYLCASSALQGAYGYTFGSGTRLTVV.

The chain combines TRBV28 with TRBJ2-7; 10 nucleotides match TRBD2. The CDR3 is 15 residues long. Germline CDR1 is MDHEN and CDR2 is SYDVKM. Trimming cost V 5 bases and J 1 base; bases outside gene matches: 5. CDR3 in DNA: TGTGCCAGCAGTCCGAGCGGGAGGGTTTCCTACGAGCAGTACTTC. It codes for CASSPSGRVSYEQYF.

V usage is TRBV4-1 and J usage is TRBJ2-3, with D tentatively TRBD2 (6 bases). V lost 4 bases to trimming and J lost 1 base, with 21 bases between them. From germline, CDR1 is MGHRA and CDR2 YSYEKL. CDR3 length: 18 residues. This CDR3 reads CASSPWTTNTLRTDTQYF. CDR3 DNA: TGCGCCAGCAGCCCCTGGACTACCAATACACTGCGCACAGATACGCAGTATTTT.

This clone was observed a few times. The rearrangement links TRBV25-1 to TRBJ2-3, with 8 bases fitting TRBD2. The CDR3 length is 14 residues. J was trimmed by 4 bases and V by 5 bases; bases with no gene match: 5. Germline CDR1 reads MGHDK; CDR2 reads SYGVNS. CDR3 nucleotide sequence: TGTGCCAGCAGTAGAGCGGGAGAGGCAGATACGCAGTATTTT. Translated: CASSRAGEADTQYF.

In its sample, this clone was seen a few times. The CDR3 bases are TGTGCCAGCACCGGACTAGCGGGAGCCTACGAGCAGTACTTC. The encoded protein is CASTGLAGAYEQYF. The gene calls are TRBV6-5 and TRBJ2-7; 13 nucleotides match TRBD2. The CDR3 length is 14 residues. The V gene's germline CDR1 is MNHEY and CDR2 SVGAGI. J lost 2 bases, V lost 7 bases, and 2 bases had no gene match.

This chain uses TRBV5-1 with TRBJ1-4; 7 positions match TRBD1. The J segment lost 2 bases and the V segment lost 3 bases, leaving 10 bases of the junction unmatched. Germline V gene sequence: CDR1 SGHRS, CDR2 YFSETQ. The CDR3 runs 17 residues. The CDR3 nucleotides read TGCGCCAGCAGCTCGGGACAGCCTGGGAGTACTAATGAAAAACTGTTTTTT. Its translation is CASSSGQPGSTNEKLFF.

This clone has just one count. The rearrangement uses TRBV5-4 and TRBJ2-7, with TRBD1 identical over 12 bases. Germline V gene lookup returns CDR1 SGHNT and CDR2 YYREEE (reference sequence). J gave up 4 bases and V 2 bases, and 4 bases lay outside the gene matches. CDR3 length equals 15 residues. CDR3 nucleotides: TGTGCCAGCAGCTTTGGGACAGGGGGCGGGTACGAGCAGTACTTC. Translated: CASSFGTGGGYEQYF.

The rearrangement links TRBV7-6 to TRBJ2-5; a possible D gene is TRBD2 (6 bases). The germline CDR1 and CDR2 sequences are SGHVS and FNYEAQ. The V end was cut by 1 base, the J end by 4 bases, with 10 bases between. The CDR3 length is 14 residues. The CDR3 sequence: CASSLELGGETQYF. CDR3 DNA sequence: TGTGCCAGCAGCTTAGAGTTGGGGGGAGAGACCCAGTACTTC. The full variable domain, rest sourced from reference TRBV7-6 and TRBJ2-5, is GAGVSQSPRYKVTKRGQDVALRCDPISGHVSLYWYRQALGQGPEFLTYFNYEAQQDKSGLPNDRFSAERPEGSISTLTIQRTEQRDSAMYRCASSLELGGETQYFGPGTRLLVL.

This clone appeared a single time. This chain joins TRBV11-2 and TRBJ2-3, with TRBD1 matching over 9 bases. With V trimmed by 3 bases and J by 1 base, 8 bases remained unmatched. Germline V gene sequence: CDR1 SGHAT, CDR2 FQNNGV. This CDR3 contains 17 residues. CDR3: CASSLSTGTGRTDTQYF. CDR3 nucleotide sequence: TGTGCCAGCAGCTTGAGTACGGGGACAGGGCGCACAGATACGCAGTATTTT.

This rearrangement joins TRBV18 to TRBJ1-6, with D possibly matching TRBD1 (5 bases). Germline V gene sequence: CDR1 KGHSH, CDR2 LQKENI. The V end was cut by 3 bases, the J end by 7 bases, with 19 bases between. The CDR3 has 17 residues. CDR3 in amino acids: CASSPTRKTVKNSPLHF. DNA of the CDR3: TGTGCCAGCTCACCCACCCGAAAGACAGTAAAAAATTCACCCCTCCACTTT. Filled out from reference TRBV18 and TRBJ1-6, the complete variable domain reads NAGVMQNPRHLVRRRGQEARLRCSPMKGHSHVYWYRQLPEEGLKFMVYLQKENIIDESGMPKERFSAEFPKEGPSILRIQQVVRGDSAAYFCASSPTRKTVKNSPLHFGNGTRLTVT.

The chain joins TRBV6-1 to TRBJ1-5, with D possibly being TRBD1 (5 bases). Germline CDR1 and CDR2: MNHNS and SASEGT. Trimming pared 4 bases from V and 5 bases from J, leaving 6 bases between. The CDR3 spans 12 residues. Here the CDR3 reads CASSARDQPQHF. In DNA form, the CDR3 reads TGTGCCAGCAGTGCCAGGGATCAGCCCCAGCATTTT.

This chain joins TRBV7-2 and TRBJ2-4, with 8 nucleotides matching TRBD1. In germline, CDR1 is SGHTA, CDR2 FQGNSA. After removal of 1 base from V and 4 bases from J, the junction contained 6 bases not matched to a gene. The CDR3 is 16 amino acids. The CDR3 region has the DNA TGTGCCAGCAGCTTAGGAGGGACAGGCTTGAAAAACATTCAGTACTTC. Protein sequence: CASSLGGTGLKNIQYF.

The rearrangement joins TRBV28 to TRBJ1-2; TRBD1 aligns across 10 bases. Germline V gives CDR1 MDHEN, CDR2 SYDVKM. Trimming took 6 bases from V and 5 from J; bases not matched to a gene: 3. The CDR3 spans 13 residues. The CDR3, as DNA: TGTGCCAGCAGGCAGGGACAGGGGTATGGCTACACCTTC. The encoded protein is CASRQGQGYGYTF.

V is TRBV19 and J is TRBJ1-1; maybe TRBD1 (5 bases). CDR1 is LNHDA and CDR2 is SQIVND in the germline V gene (reference sequence). The germline V and J ends were trimmed by 2 bases and 3 bases, with 7 bases remaining between them. This CDR3 is 13 amino acids long. Here the CDR3 DNA reads TGTGCCAGTAGTATACTGGGGCACACTGAAGCTTTCTTT. The encoded protein is CASSILGHTEAFF.

The rearrangement links TRBV30 to TRBJ2-1, with 10 bases that match TRBD1. With V trimmed by 4 bases and J by 6 bases, 6 bases remained unmatched. CDR3 length equals 14 residues. CDR1 is GTSNPN, CDR2 SVGIG, per germline (reference sequence). CDR3 coding DNA: TGTGCCTGGATTTGGGACAGGGGCACCAATGAGCAGTTCTTC. As protein: CAWIWDRGTNEQFF.

Details on this clone: Distinct nucleotide sequences in the sample also encode this CDR3. The chain carries TRBV7-9 and TRBJ2-1; 9 positions agree with TRBD2. J was trimmed by 1 base and V by 2 bases; bases with no gene match: 3. CDR3 length: 16 residues. Germline V lookup: CDR1 SEHNR, CDR2 FQNEAQ (reference sequence). CDR3 residues: CASSLSLAGSYNEQFF. In nucleotides, the CDR3 is TGTGCCAGCAGCTTAAGTCTAGCGGGATCCTACAATGAGCAGTTCTTC.

This clone was counted a few times. The chain couples TRBV6-1 to TRBJ1-6; D is undetermined. The CDR3 is made up of 10 amino acids. Germline CDR1 reads MNHNS; CDR2 reads SASEGT. Trimming stripped 2 bases from V and 15 bases from J, with 5 bases between. The CDR3 nucleotides are TGTGCCAGCAGTGAAAGAGACCTCCACTTT. This sequence encodes CASSERDLHF.

The rearrangement joins TRBV6-5 to TRBJ1-1; TRBD1 matches 7 bases. Germline V gives CDR1 MNHEY, CDR2 SVGAGI. V lost 4 bases, J lost 10 bases, and 9 bases stayed unmatched. The CDR3 is 13 residues long. The chain's CDR3 is CASSSGQVLGAFF. The CDR3 DNA reads TGTGCCAGCAGTTCTGGACAGGTGCTAGGAGCTTTCTTT.

V gene TRBV9 combines with J gene TRBJ1-6, with 7 bases matching TRBD1. Germline-derived CDR1 and CDR2 are SGDLS and YYNGEE. Losses at the gene ends were 0 bases for V and 9 bases for J; bases not matched to a gene: 9. The CDR3 has 16 amino acids. The CDR3, as DNA: TGTGCCAGCAGCGTAGGAGACCCTCGACAGGGTTCACCCCTCCACTTT. This translates into CASSVGDPRQGSPLHF.

The gene calls are TRBV19 and TRBJ1-2, with 11 bases that match TRBD1. V shed 7 bases and J 4 bases; nucleotides not matched to a gene: 20. There are 19 residues in the CDR3. CDR1 and CDR2 (germline): LNHDA, SQIVND (reference sequence). CDR3 bases: TGTGCCAGTACCCATAGGGGGGGGGACAGGGGGTATTTTGGCTATGGCTACACCTTC. Translating gives CASTHRGGDRGYFGYGYTF.

The rearrangement links TRBV19 to TRBJ2-2, with D perhaps TRBD1 (5 bases). This CDR3 has 13 amino acids. The ends were cut back, 6 bases at V and 6 bases at J, with 11 bases in the middle. The germline V gene has CDR1 LNHDA and CDR2 SQIVND (reference sequence). CDR3 residues: CASRSSGSGELFF. The CDR3 bases are TGTGCCAGTAGATCCTCAGGGTCCGGGGAGCTGTTTTTT.